This T cell receptor beta chain was retrieved from a study of shared clonotypes between healthy human individuals. CD8 cells classed as naive were CD45RO-negative and positively selected for CCR7, excluding terminally differentiated effector memory CD45RA+ cells. Each subset's genomic DNA was split evenly across several immunoSEQ plates. Sequencing was performed with immunoSEQ multiplex PCR; in TCRdb, only in-frame clones are kept and a portion is missing. The sample includes under 2,000,000 clones, roughly 95% seen only once; the top ten take more than 0.9%. The sample holds one count of this clone. Germline-derived CDR1 and CDR2 are SNHLY and FYNNEI. The V gene lost 4 bases and the J gene lost 1 base, with 7 bases spanning the gap. The CDR3 extends over 13 amino acids.

The V and J genes are TRBV2 and TRBJ1-1; perhaps TRBD1 as D (6 bases). The sample was naive CD8+ T cells sorted from blood. The sequence came from a man younger than 35 in good health. CDR3 bases: TGTGCCAGCAGTGTCAGGGGGAACACTGAAGCTTTCTTT. Translating it yields CASSVRGNTEAFF.